The T cell receptor (beta chain) described here comes from a study of shared clonotypes between healthy human individuals. Study in general: Each donor's CD4 naive and CD4 memory cells filled three plates apiece, CD8 naive two, and CD8 memory one.

About this clone: The antigen is not known.

Sequenced by immunoSEQ multiplex PCR; TCRdb stores in-frame clones only, minus some. Here the sample spans 980,000 or so clones, more than 75% being singletons. The CDR3 extends over 15 amino acids. The ends lost 5 bases at V and 0 bases at J; junction bases unmatched: 7. Per the germline V gene, CDR1 is SNHLY and CDR2 is FYNNEI. Study-level findings and limits: Richness estimates generally favored naive over memory subsets.

The sequence came from a young man in good health. The chain uses TRBV2 and TRBJ2-7; 7 positions agree with TRBD2. Sequenced input: memory CD4+ T cells sorted from blood. Subset noted: CD45RA-negative fraction. In DNA, the CDR3 is TGTGCCAGCAGTCCCACTAGCGTGAGCTCCTACGAGCAGTACTTC. Encoded protein: CASSPTSVSSYEQYF.